This T cell receptor (beta chain) was retrieved from a study of T cells after somatic rescue of genetic block. TCRdb's table, derived via immunoSEQ multiplex PCR, lists solely in-frame clones and lacks some. The sample includes roughly 65,000 clones, around 93% of them seen just once. CDR3 length: 16 residues. V was clipped by 1 base and J by 2 bases; unmatched bases: 5. Germline V CDR1 and CDR2: LGHNT, FRNRAP. The sample comprised peripheral blood mononuclear cells (PBMCs). The clonotype was recovered from a man aged 40-49 years. The rearrangement links TRBV12-5 to TRBJ1-2; TRBD1 matches 9 bases. The CDR3 DNA reads as TGTGCTAGTGGTTTGGCCCCCGGGACAGGGAACTATGGCTACACCTTC. Translation: CASGLAPGTGNYGYTF.